Shown below are 7 T cell receptor beta chains from a single sample sequenced in a study of beta chain features in type 1 diabetes (dated by TCRdb to between 2017 and 2018). Library prep was done by the immunoSEQ multiplex PCR assay. The entire isolated RNA was reverse transcribed using the High Capacity cDNA Reverse Transcription Kit, and thus expressed TCRB transcripts were sequenced. In TCRdb, the immuneACCESS table is reduced to in-frame sequences with V and J assigned. These tables do not hold every clone; where another copy was compared, an unresolved V gene accounts for under half, and the others remain unexplained. The sample table shows hundreds of thousands of clones, and 15% to 20% are seen once. The top ten constitute 0.02% to 0.025% of the sample. The specimen sequenced was naive CD4+ T cells from blood. In the paper's terms, the cell subset or site label means: true naive CD4+ T cells. Receptor source: a woman aged 18-29 years in good health.

The chain is built from TRBV28 and TRBJ2-6; D uncertain. The V gene's germline CDR1 is MDHEN and CDR2 SYDVKM. Trimming stripped 8 bases from V and 4 bases from J, with 6 bases between. The CDR3 covers 12 residues. The CDR3: CASRVGANVLTF. Here the CDR3 DNA reads TGTGCCAGCCGCGTAGGGGCCAACGTCCTGACTTTC.

This clone was recorded a few times. The chain uses TRBV19 and TRBJ2-3; 10 bases fit TRBD2. This CDR3 comprises 19 residues. Trimming took 4 bases from V and 1 from J; bases not matched to a gene: 14. Germline CDR1 LNHDA, CDR2 SQIVND (reference sequence). CDR3 DNA sequence: TGTGCCAGTAGTAACCCACGGACGGCCGGGACTAGCGGCACAGATACGCAGTATTTT. Protein product: CASSNPRTAGTSGTDTQYF.

The rearrangement uses TRBV7-2 and TRBJ2-1; possible D gene TRBD2, 5 bases. Germline loops: CDR1 SGHTA, CDR2 FQGNSA. This CDR3 contains 15 residues. Between the trimmed V and J ends, which lost 2 bases and 8 bases, there was a span of 16 bases. Here the CDR3 DNA reads TGTGCCAGCAGCTTATTTGGGCTCCCCGGGGATGAGCAGTTCTTC. Translation: CASSLFGLPGDEQFF.

The rearrangement links TRBV6-5 to TRBJ2-3; 9 bases match TRBD1. The V gene's germline CDR1 is MNHEY and CDR2 SVGAGI. J gave up 6 bases and V 2 bases, and 3 bases lay outside the gene matches. The length of the CDR3 is 14 residues. The CDR3 nucleotides read TGTGCCAGCAGTTACGGGACAGGGTCGGATACGCAGTATTTT. Translated, it gives CASSYGTGSDTQYF.

This clone was detected only a few times. This CDR3 is also generated by other DNA sequences in the sample. The V and J genes are TRBV4-2 and TRBJ2-5; 7 bases are a match to TRBD1. The CDR3 contains 15 residues. V lost 0 bases, J lost 5 bases, and 6 bases stayed unmatched. CDR1 is LGHNA, CDR2 YNFKEQ, per germline. CDR3 amino acids: CASSQDDRARETQYF. For the CDR3, the DNA is TGTGCCAGCAGCCAAGATGACAGGGCTCGGGAGACCCAGTACTTC.

This sequence joins TRBV7-9 and TRBJ2-5, with 7 bases lining up with TRBD2. The CDR3 totals 15 residues. J was trimmed by 0 bases and V by 2 bases; bases with no gene match: 3. From germline, CDR1 is SEHNR and CDR2 FQNEAQ (reference sequence). The CDR3 is CASSLMLADQETQYF. The CDR3, as DNA: TGTGCCAGCAGCTTAATGCTAGCGGACCAAGAGACCCAGTACTTC.

The chain couples TRBV2 to TRBJ2-1, with TRBD2 matching over 10 bases. This CDR3 spans 17 amino acids. Germline lookup yields CDR1 SNHLY and CDR2 FYNNEI. V gave up 6 bases and J gave up 3 bases; unmatched junction bases: 11. DNA for the CDR3: TGTGCCAGCAGAAAATACATAGCGGGAGGATTCTACAATGAGCAGTTCTTC. It translates to CASRKYIAGGFYNEQFF.